This is a list of T cell receptor beta chains from one sample in a study of CD8 T cells in Susac syndrome. TCRdb reprocessed the immunoSEQ multiplex PCR reads with MiXCR, giving one entry per CDR3 protein. Among 150,000 to 200,000 distinct CDR3 sequences listed, roughly 95% were seen once. Sequencing was done on a sample of CD4+ T cells from PBMCs. These receptors originate from a human donor with multiple sclerosis. CDR3s include the opening cysteine and the closing phenylalanine or tryptophan. Fields, in order: V gene, clone size, D gene, J gene, CDR3 DNA, CDR3 protein. D genes are given only for firm matches. For some rows the clone size is stated as once, few or many, or as a class when expanded; others skip it.

v_call: TRBV10-3; clone_size: few; d_call: NA; j_call: TRBJ1-2; cdr3_nt: TGTGCCATCAGTGACAGGGAGGGCTATGGCTACACCTTC; cdr3_aa: CAISDREGYGYTF
v_call: TRBV28; clone_size: NA; d_call: NA; j_call: TRBJ1-1; cdr3_nt: TGTGCCAGCAGTACCAGGGAGGATACTGAAGCTTTCTTT; cdr3_aa: CASSTREDTEAFF
v_call: TRBV24-1; clone_size: NA; d_call: NA; j_call: TRBJ2-5; cdr3_nt: TGTGCCACCAGTGATTTCTCGGCAGCCCAAGAGACCCAGTACTTC; cdr3_aa: CATSDFSAAQETQYF
v_call: TRBV5-1; clone_size: NA; d_call: TRBD1; j_call: TRBJ2-7; cdr3_nt: TGCGCCAGCAGCCAGGGGGGACAGGGGGCTTACGAGCAGTACTTC; cdr3_aa: CASSQGGQGAYEQYF
v_call: TRBV28; clone_size: NA; d_call: NA; j_call: TRBJ1-2; cdr3_nt: TGTGCCAGCAGTCCCACCCAGGGGCGAGGGCCCTATGGCTACACCTTC; cdr3_aa: CASSPTQGRGPYGYTF
v_call: TRBV20-1; clone_size: NA; d_call: NA; j_call: TRBJ1-2; cdr3_nt: TGCAGTGCGCCCGGGGGCCTTGGCTACACCTTC; cdr3_aa: CSAPGGLGYTF
v_call: TRBV7-3; clone_size: once; d_call: NA; j_call: TRBJ1-3; cdr3_nt: TGTGCCAGCAGCTTACTGGCCAGCTCTGGAAACACCATATATTTT; cdr3_aa: CASSLLASSGNTIYF
v_call: TRBV18; clone_size: once; d_call: TRBD2; j_call: TRBJ2-1; cdr3_nt: TGTGCCAGCTCCGGGACTAGCGGAAACAATGAGCAGTTCTTC; cdr3_aa: CASSGTSGNNEQFF
v_call: TRBV2; clone_size: NA; d_call: NA; j_call: TRBJ1-1; cdr3_nt: TGTGCCAGCAAACAGGGACCTCAGATGAACACTGAAGCTTTCTTT; cdr3_aa: CASKQGPQMNTEAFF
v_call: TRBV30; clone_size: NA; d_call: TRBD1; j_call: TRBJ1-2; cdr3_nt: TGTGCCTGGAGCGACAGGGGGAACTATGGCTACACCTTC; cdr3_aa: CAWSDRGNYGYTF
v_call: TRBV7-6; clone_size: NA; d_call: NA; j_call: TRBJ2-7; cdr3_nt: TGTGCCAGCAGCTTACATGATACAACCCCTTACGAGCAGTACTTC; cdr3_aa: CASSLHDTTPYEQYF
v_call: TRBV5-1; clone_size: NA; d_call: NA; j_call: TRBJ2-5; cdr3_nt: TGCGCCAGCAGCTTGGAGAGTGGGACGGCTTTGAAGACCCAGTACTTC; cdr3_aa: CASSLESGTALKTQYF
v_call: TRBV7-3; clone_size: NA; d_call: NA; j_call: TRBJ2-6; cdr3_nt: TGTGCCAGCAGCTCGACCGCAGGGGCCAACGTCCTGACTTTC; cdr3_aa: CASSSTAGANVLTF
v_call: TRBV20-1; clone_size: NA; d_call: TRBD2; j_call: TRBJ2-1; cdr3_nt: TGCAGTGCCACGGGACTAGCGTATGAGCAGTTCTTC; cdr3_aa: CSATGLAYEQFF
v_call: TRBV7-3; clone_size: NA; d_call: NA; j_call: TRBJ2-1; cdr3_nt: TGTGCCAGCAGCTCCCTTAGGGACAATGAGCAGTTCTTC; cdr3_aa: CASSSLRDNEQFF
v_call: TRBV2; clone_size: NA; d_call: TRBD1; j_call: TRBJ1-1; cdr3_nt: TGTGCCAGCAGTGAATGGGGGGGACAGGGCAGAGCTTTCTTT; cdr3_aa: CASSEWGGQGRAFF
v_call: TRBV29-1; clone_size: NA; d_call: TRBD1; j_call: TRBJ2-5; cdr3_nt: TGCAGCGTGAGGGGGGACAGGGGGCTAGAGACCCAGTACTTC; cdr3_aa: CSVRGDRGLETQYF
v_call: TRBV29-1; clone_size: NA; d_call: NA; j_call: TRBJ2-7; cdr3_nt: TGCAGCGTTGAAGAGAGGGGGTACGAGCAGTACTTC; cdr3_aa: CSVEERGYEQYF
v_call: TRBV2; clone_size: NA; d_call: NA; j_call: TRBJ2-7; cdr3_nt: TGTGCCAGCAGTGGGAAGGGGCGCGACGAGCAGTACTTC; cdr3_aa: CASSGKGRDEQYF